Included here is one T cell receptor beta chain sequence, with context. TCRdb's table, derived via immunoSEQ multiplex PCR, lists solely in-frame clones and lacks some. The sample consists of fewer than 120,000 clones, about 85% of them appearing once. CDR1 is SNHLY, CDR2 FYNNEI, per germline. V lost 4 bases, J lost 0 bases, and 8 bases lay in between. The CDR3 extends over 14 amino acids. The sample is drawn from a study of T cell responses to AZD1222 COVID-19 vaccine. This TCR derives from an adult in good health. The sequencing used peripheral blood, collected on day 0 of AZD1222 vaccination. The J gene is TRBJ2-3, the V gene TRBV2; D unclear. CDR3 in amino acids: CASSGYGSTDTQYF. The CDR3 DNA reads as TGTGCCAGCAGTGGTTACGGGAGCACAGATACGCAGTATTTT.